The 15 T cell receptor beta chains listed next were all sequenced from one sample in a study of T-cell reconstitution after alpha-beta-depleted transplantation in children. Unique molecular identifiers were built into the TCRbeta library. TCRdb reprocessed the PCR reads with MiXCR, giving one entry per CDR3 protein. Counted here are fewer than 550,000 distinct CDR3 sequences, 10% to 12% occurring once; the ten biggest clones make up about 14%. The sample was PBMCs, mostly from graft donor cells, taken 180 days after TCRalphabeta/CD19-depleted stem cell transplant. Source of these receptors: a female patient aged 2-15 years who had a stem cell transplant for aplastic anemia, so the T cells may come from the graft donor.

Ten or more counts support this clonotype. The chain joins TRBV11-2 to TRBJ2-7; 9 bases fit TRBD2. The CDR3 sequence is 15 residues long. The J segment lost 3 bases and the V segment lost 5 bases, leaving 8 bases of the junction unmatched. Germline V gene data show CDR1 as SGHAT and CDR2 as FQNNGV. Here the CDR3 reads CASSRSGSPDYEQYV. The CDR3 bases are TGTGCCAGCAGCCGTAGCGGGAGTCCCGACTACGAGCAGTACGTC.

This chain links TRBV4-2 with TRBJ2-1; tentatively, D is TRBD2 (6 bases). Trimming removed 8 bases from V and 0 bases from J, with 14 bases in between. The germline gives CDR1 LGHNA, CDR2 YNFKEQ. The CDR3 is 15 residues long. The CDR3 loop is CASDHGGSSYNEQFF. The CDR3 DNA follows: TGTGCCAGCGACCATGGGGGGAGCTCCTACAATGAGCAGTTCTTC.

The V call is TRBV30, the J call TRBJ2-1; the match to TRBD1 covers 9 bases. Germline V gene sequence: CDR1 GTSNPN, CDR2 SVGIG (reference sequence). V trimming: 2 bases; J trimming: 6 bases; junction bases outside the gene matches: 11. This CDR3 region has 16 residues. CDR3: CAWSIFGDRVSNEQFF. Written as DNA, the CDR3 is TGTGCCTGGAGTATTTTCGGGGACAGGGTAAGCAATGAGCAGTTCTTC.

CDR3 sequence: CASGLKVNTEAFF. The CDR3 DNA reads TGTGCTAGTGGTTTGAAGGTGAACACTGAAGCTTTCTTT. This chain connects TRBV12-5 to TRBJ1-1; D is ambiguous. Germline loops: CDR1 LGHNT, CDR2 FRNRAP. The CDR3 has 13 amino acids. Trimming removed 2 bases at V and 0 bases at J, with 4 bases between.

This clonotype came up a few times. The gene calls are TRBV11-2 and TRBJ2-6; 8 bases match TRBD1. Germline V gene lookup returns CDR1 SGHAT and CDR2 FQNNGV. CDR3 length: 19 residues. J gave up 0 bases and V 3 bases, and 10 bases lay outside the gene matches. This CDR3 reads CASSLGQVPGDSGANVLTF. The CDR3 nucleotides read TGTGCCAGCAGCTTGGGACAGGTCCCCGGGGACTCTGGGGCCAACGTCCTGACTTTC.

This clonotype was counted ten times or more. The V and J genes are TRBV29-1 and TRBJ1-5, with D possibly being TRBD1 (5 bases). From germline, CDR1 is SQVTM and CDR2 ANQGSEA. CDR3 length: 13 amino acids. V gave up 6 bases and J gave up 2 bases, with 11 bases separating them. CDR3 sequence (DNA): TGCAGCGTCCAAACAGGAGGCAATCAGCCCCAGCATTTT. Encoded protein: CSVQTGGNQPQHF. The full variable domain, with the rest looked up from reference TRBV29-1 and TRBJ1-5, is SAVISQKPSRDICQRGTSLTIQCQVDSQVTMMFWYRQQPGQSLTLIATANQGSEATYESGFVIDKFPISRPNLTFSTLTVSNMSPEDSSIYLCSVQTGGNQPQHFGDGTRLSIL.

This clonotype appeared many times. The V call is TRBV20-1, the J call TRBJ2-7; 7 nucleotides agree with TRBD1. With V trimmed by 3 bases and J by 4 bases, 12 bases remained unmatched. The germline CDR1 and CDR2 sequences are DFQATT and SNEGSKA (reference sequence). The CDR3 is made up of 15 amino acids. This CDR3 reads CSARSLDRAEYEQYF. Written as DNA, the CDR3 is TGCAGTGCTAGGAGTCTCGACAGGGCAGAGTACGAGCAGTACTTC.

This clonotype was seen ten or more times. V is TRBV7-9 and J is TRBJ1-5; D remains ambiguous. The germline V gene has CDR1 SEHNR and CDR2 FQNEAQ (reference sequence). This CDR3 contains 12 residues. V was pared by 4 bases and J by 3 bases, with 4 bases between. CDR3 coding DNA: TGTGCCAGCAGCTACCCCAATCAGCCCCAGCATTTT. Translated, it gives CASSYPNQPQHF.

The rearrangement links TRBV5-1 to TRBJ2-2; 7 bases are a match to TRBD1. Germline V gene lookup returns CDR1 SGHRS and CDR2 YFSETQ. V trimming: 7 bases; J trimming: 4 bases; junction bases outside the gene matches: 13. The CDR3 totals 16 residues. The CDR3 sequence: CASWTGYTLSTGELFF. The CDR3 nucleotides are TGCGCCAGCTGGACAGGTTATACCTTGAGCACCGGGGAGCTGTTTTTT.

The genes are TRBV7-8 and TRBJ2-1; a possible D gene is TRBD1 (7 bases). Per the germline V gene, CDR1 is SGHVS and CDR2 is FQNEAQ. This CDR3 contains 15 residues. V gave up 5 bases and J gave up 10 bases, with 21 bases separating them. The CDR3: CASSPQGGTRGEQFF. CDR3 DNA sequence: TGTGCCAGCAGCCCGCAGGGGGGAACACGGGGCGAGCAGTTCTTC.

This clonotype was observed a handful of times. The chain recombines TRBV27 with TRBJ2-7; 12 bases line up with TRBD2. From germline, CDR1 is MNHEY and CDR2 SMNVEV (reference sequence). This CDR3 has 16 residues. V was pared by 5 bases and J by 0 bases, with 5 bases of the junction left unmatched. The CDR3: CASSRRTSGTSYEQYF. The CDR3 nucleotides read TGTGCCAGCAGTCGAAGGACTAGCGGGACCTCCTACGAGCAGTACTTC.

This rearrangement joins TRBV9 to TRBJ2-2; 7 nucleotides line up with TRBD2. This CDR3 contains 16 residues. Germline V lookup: CDR1 SGDLS, CDR2 YYNGEE. V was pared by 4 bases and J by 0 bases, with 6 bases of the junction left unmatched. The CDR3 nucleotides are TGTGCCAGCAGCCCTCAGAGCGGGGCGAACACCGGGGAGCTGTTTTTT. Protein product: CASSPQSGANTGELFF.

This clonotype was picked up a small number of times. This rearrangement joins TRBV12-3 or TRBV12-4 to TRBJ2-5; TRBD1 matches 8 bases. Trimming removed 6 bases from V and 5 bases from J; junction bases left unmatched: 8. The length of the CDR3 is 14 residues. The CDR3 spells CASSLQGARETQYF. The CDR3 DNA reads as TGTGCCAGCAGCCTCCAGGGGGCTCGGGAGACCCAGTACTTC.

V is TRBV7-2 and J is TRBJ1-2; D perhaps matches TRBD1 (5 bases). The CDR3 runs to 16 residues. With 5 bases removed from V and 4 bases from J, the gap between germline ends came to 20 bases. CDR1 and CDR2 (germline): SGHTA, FQGNSA. The CDR3 bases are TGTGCCAGCAGCCGCGCCGGGACTTGGGACCCCTATGGCTACACCTTC. Its protein is CASSRAGTWDPYGYTF.

Only a few counts were recorded for this clonotype. The chain joins TRBV6-5 to TRBJ1-1; D is unclear. V dropped 2 bases and J dropped 2 bases, with 9 bases sitting between them. Germline CDR1 reads MNHEY; CDR2 reads SVGAGI. This CDR3 is 14 amino acids long. The CDR3 protein is CASSYGGPNTEAFF. In DNA, the CDR3 is TGTGCCAGCAGTTACGGAGGGCCTAACACTGAAGCTTTCTTT.